This T cell receptor beta chain was obtained from a study of cytomegalovirus exposure and HLA in healthy donors. Deletions cut 8 bases from V and 6 bases from J, with 11 bases between. The germline CDR1 and CDR2 sequences are LNHNV and YYDKDF (reference sequence). This CDR3 has 13 residues. Primers included in the PCR were 60 Vbeta and 13 Jbeta primers. TCRdb keeps only in-frame clones here, not all; method: immunoSEQ multiplex PCR. The data show about 94,000 clones, about 80% seen once. The sample holds a few counts of this clone. What it recognizes is unknown. Broader study findings: When a later analysis was performed, an Asian-associated ancestry cluster reportedly had fewer N-insertions than the approximately 600-donor mean. Highly shared sequence variants in one cluster were likely a sequencing artifact.

The sequenced sample consisted of PBMCs. The receptor was derived from a human donor in good health. This sequence joins TRBV15 and TRBJ1-6; a weak D match, TRBD1 (6 bases). This CDR3 is CATHGGANSPLHF. The CDR3 nucleotides read TGTGCCACCCATGGGGGCGCTAATTCACCCCTCCACTTT.